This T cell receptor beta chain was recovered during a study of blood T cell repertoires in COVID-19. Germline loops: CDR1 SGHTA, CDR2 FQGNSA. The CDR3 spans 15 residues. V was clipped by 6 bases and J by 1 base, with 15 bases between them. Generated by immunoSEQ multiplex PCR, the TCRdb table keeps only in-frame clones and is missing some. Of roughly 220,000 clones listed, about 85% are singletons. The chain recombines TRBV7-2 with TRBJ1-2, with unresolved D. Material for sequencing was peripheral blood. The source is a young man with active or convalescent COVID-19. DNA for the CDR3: TGTGCCAGCAGTCGTACCTTAGAGTTTAACTATGGCTACACCTTC. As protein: CASSRTLEFNYGYTF.